These 25 T cell receptor beta chains share one sample of origin, sequenced in a study of CD8 T cells in Susac syndrome. An amount of RNA that ranged from 0.5 to 1 ug was reverse transcribed with random hexamers. TCRdb independently ran MiXCR on the immunoSEQ multiplex PCR reads; one entry per CDR3 protein. The repertoire holds roughly 200,000 distinct CDR3 sequences, with about 95% as singletons. The sample comprised CD4+ T cells from PBMCs. The receptors were gathered from a human donor with multiple sclerosis.

The V call is TRBV14, the J call TRBJ2-5; D unclear. The germline V gene has CDR1 SGHDN and CDR2 FVKESK. This CDR3 contains 13 residues. Trimming stripped 3 bases from V and 5 bases from J, with 10 bases between. CDR3 sequence reads: CASSHGARETQYF. The DNA of the CDR3 is TGTGCCAGCAGCCACGGAGCGAGGGAGACCCAGTACTTC.

This chain joins TRBV27 and TRBJ2-5; D perhaps matches TRBD2 (6 bases). The V gene's germline CDR1 is MNHEY and CDR2 SMNVEV (reference sequence). The ends were cut back, 3 bases at V and 5 bases at J, with 7 bases in the middle. The CDR3 sequence is 12 residues long. CDR3 region: CASSFGGETQYF. In DNA, the CDR3 is TGTGCCAGCAGTTTTGGGGGGGAGACCCAGTACTTC.

V usage is TRBV27 and J usage is TRBJ2-4, with D perhaps TRBD1 (6 bases). CDR1 is MNHEY and CDR2 is SMNVEV in the germline V gene (reference sequence). Trimming left V 5 bases short and J 3 bases short, with 26 bases between. This CDR3 is built from 19 residues. DNA for the CDR3: TGTGCCAGCAGTCACCGACTACCGGGACACCCCCCGGACAAAAACATTCAGTACTTC. Its protein product is CASSHRLPGHPPDKNIQYF.

The chain is built from TRBV19 and TRBJ2-3, with 8 bases lining up with TRBD2. Germline trimming cut 1 base from V and 9 bases from J; bases unmatched to any gene: 9. Looked up from germline, CDR1 is LNHDA and CDR2 is SQIVND (reference sequence). CDR3 length: 15 amino acids. In nucleotides, the CDR3 is TGTGCCAGTAGTATAGGCGGGGGGAGTCCAGGGACGCAGTATTTT. Its protein product is CASSIGGGSPGTQYF.

The CDR3 DNA follows: TGCAGTGCAAGATCAGGCGCATCACCCCTCCACTTT. Its protein product is CSARSGASPLHF. The chain couples TRBV20-1 to TRBJ1-6, with D unresolved. Germline-derived CDR1 and CDR2 are DFQATT and SNEGSKA (reference sequence). This CDR3 is built from 12 residues. V gave up 6 bases and J gave up 10 bases, with 13 bases separating them.

V usage is TRBV29-1 and J usage is TRBJ1-1; D not resolved. CDR3 length: 12 residues. V gave up 4 bases and J gave up 10 bases, with 16 bases separating them. CDR1 and CDR2 (germline): SQVTM, ANQGSEA. CDR3 loop: CSVVLGAQRAFF. In DNA, the CDR3 is TGCAGCGTTGTTCTCGGTGCCCAGAGAGCTTTCTTT.

The chain is built from TRBV6-5 and TRBJ2-3, with no clear D. This CDR3 is 16 amino acids long. V was shortened by 3 bases and J by 2 bases, with 15 bases between the two germline ends. Germline values: CDR1 MNHEY, CDR2 SVGAGI. The CDR3 reads CASSYQGPMHTDTQYF. The CDR3 bases are TGTGCCAGCAGTTATCAAGGCCCGATGCACACAGATACGCAGTATTTT.

The chain uses TRBV28 and TRBJ1-1, with D perhaps matching TRBD1 (6 bases). There are 12 residues in the CDR3. Between the trimmed V and J ends, which lost 10 bases and 4 bases, there was a span of 13 bases. Germline-derived CDR1 and CDR2 are MDHEN and SYDVKM. The CDR3 DNA reads as TGTGCCACCTCAGGACAGATCACTGAAGCTTTCTTT. Its translation is CATSGQITEAFF.

The V gene is TRBV5-4, the J gene TRBJ2-7, with D perhaps TRBD1 or TRBD2 (5 bases each). The germline V and J ends were trimmed by 4 bases and 7 bases, with 21 bases remaining between them. The length of the CDR3 is 15 residues. CDR1 SGHNT and CDR2 YYREEE come from the germline V gene (reference sequence). DNA for the CDR3: TGTGCCAGCAGCCGAGGGGACGGGCAGTTTGGGGAGCAGTACGTC. Its protein is CASSRGDGQFGEQYV.

The rearrangement joins TRBV9 to TRBJ2-7, with TRBD2 matching over 7 bases. V was pared by 4 bases and J by 3 bases, with 13 bases of the junction left unmatched. The CDR3 is made up of 16 amino acids. The germline V gene encodes CDR1 SGDLS and CDR2 YYNGEE. The CDR3 loop reads CASSPSSGTRGYEQYF. The CDR3 region has the DNA TGTGCCAGCAGCCCTTCAAGCGGGACTCGGGGCTACGAGCAGTACTTC.

This chain links TRBV7-9 with TRBJ1-2; D uncertain. Germline CDR1 is SEHNR and CDR2 is FQNEAQ (reference sequence). The CDR3 runs 15 residues. Trimming removed 7 bases at V and 3 bases at J, with 18 bases between. CDR3 nucleotide sequence: TGTGCCAGCACCCCCCGGAGGGATGTTGACTATGGCTACACCTTC. Residues: CASTPRRDVDYGYTF.

The chain links TRBV12-3 or TRBV12-4 to TRBJ1-2; possibly TRBD1 for D (6 bases). The CDR3 is 13 amino acids. The V end lost 5 bases, the J end lost 2 bases, and 9 bases lay between the germline ends. The CDR3 reads CASSGQLNYGYTF. Written as DNA, the CDR3 is TGTGCCAGCAGTGGACAGTTAAACTATGGCTACACCTTC.

This chain links TRBV30 with TRBJ1-6; D remains unclear. The CDR3 covers 15 residues. In germline, CDR1 is GTSNPN, CDR2 SVGIG (reference sequence). Trimming pared 4 bases from V and 0 bases from J, leaving 10 bases between. CDR3 loop: CAWTSEGSYNSPLHF. The CDR3 bases are TGTGCCTGGACCTCGGAGGGCTCCTATAATTCACCCCTCCACTTT.

This chain connects TRBV2 to TRBJ1-1; D is unclear. Per germline, CDR1 SNHLY and CDR2 FYNNEI. The CDR3 runs to 12 residues. Trimming stripped 9 bases from V and 3 bases from J, with 11 bases between. The CDR3 reads CASRGPYTEAFF. The CDR3 DNA follows: TGTGCCAGTCGCGGGCCATACACTGAAGCTTTCTTT.

The J gene is TRBJ2-5, the V gene TRBV30; D unclear. This CDR3 is built from 13 residues. Trimming took 0 bases from V and 4 from J, leaving 9 bases between them. The V gene's germline CDR1 is GTSNPN and CDR2 SVGIG (reference sequence). The CDR3 nucleotides read TGTGCCTGGAGTGTAGGCCTGGGAGAGACCCAGTACTTC. As protein: CAWSVGLGETQYF.

The rearrangement joins TRBV30 to TRBJ1-2, with D uncertain. CDR3 length: 15 amino acids. The germline V gene has CDR1 GTSNPN and CDR2 SVGIG (reference sequence). The ends were cut back, 4 bases at V and 2 bases at J, with 17 bases in the middle. Written as DNA, the CDR3 is TGTGCCTGGATTACACCAGCGGGGAGAAACTATGGCTACACCTTC. This gives the protein CAWITPAGRNYGYTF.

The CDR3 sequence: CAWSNGPDQPQHF. The CDR3 DNA is TGTGCCTGGAGCAATGGGCCCGATCAGCCCCAGCATTTT. The chain is built from TRBV30 and TRBJ1-5; D call uncertain. This CDR3 has 13 residues. The germline V gene encodes CDR1 GTSNPN and CDR2 SVGIG (reference sequence). V lost 3 bases, J lost 5 bases, and 11 bases lay in between.

This rearrangement joins TRBV3-1 to TRBJ1-2; 7 bases fit TRBD1. This CDR3 is 14 amino acids long. Trimming removed 7 bases from V and 8 bases from J; junction bases left unmatched: 13. The V gene's germline CDR1 is LGHDT and CDR2 YNNKEL (reference sequence). Here the CDR3 reads CASTTGTVHGGYTF. In nucleotides, the CDR3 is TGTGCCAGCACCACCGGGACAGTTCACGGGGGCTACACCTTC. Variable domain in full (rest from reference TRBV3-1 and TRBJ1-2): DTAVSQTPKYLVTQMGNDKSIKCEQNLGHDTMYWYKQDSKKFLKIMFSYNNKELIINETVPNRFSPKSPDKAHLNLHINSLELGDSAVYFCASTTGTVHGGYTFGSGTRLTVV.

The J gene is TRBJ2-3, the V gene TRBV7-9; D may match TRBD1 or TRBD2 (5 bases each). Germline CDR1 reads SEHNR; CDR2 reads FQNEAQ (reference sequence). The ends were cut back, 1 base at V and 6 bases at J, with 14 bases in the middle. The CDR3 spans 15 residues. CDR3 protein: CASSLGGWPADTQYF. As DNA, the CDR3 is TGTGCCAGCAGCTTAGGGGGGTGGCCGGCGGATACGCAGTATTTT.

This clonotype was detected only a few times. The chain is built from TRBV7-2 and TRBJ2-5; D remains unclear. Trimming removed 1 base from V and 0 bases from J, with 6 bases in between. This CDR3 spans 14 amino acids. The germline V gene encodes CDR1 SGHTA and CDR2 FQGNSA. The CDR3 spells CASSLGLHQETQYF. CDR3 sequence (DNA): TGTGCCAGCAGCTTAGGGCTCCACCAAGAGACCCAGTACTTC.

The chain employs TRBV19 and TRBJ2-4; perhaps D is TRBD1 or TRBD2 (5 bases each). V lost 8 bases and J lost 5, with 10 bases in between. Germline loops: CDR1 LNHDA, CDR2 SQIVND (reference sequence). The CDR3 is 12 residues long. CDR3 residues: CASGTRQNIQYF. The CDR3 DNA is TGTGCCAGTGGGACGAGACAAAACATTCAGTACTTC.

This chain joins TRBV30 and TRBJ1-4, with TRBD1 matching 10 bases. This CDR3 is built from 14 residues. Germline loops: CDR1 GTSNPN, CDR2 SVGIG (reference sequence). Trimming removed 2 bases from V and 6 bases from J; junction bases left unmatched: 3. Here the CDR3 reads CAWSRTGGDEKLFF. The CDR3 bases are TGTGCCTGGAGTCGGACAGGGGGAGATGAAAAACTGTTTTTT.

The CDR3 bases are TGTGCCAGCTCACCGCCAGCCTCGGCGGGGGAGCAGTACTTC. It yields the protein CASSPPASAGEQYF. V and J are TRBV18 and TRBJ2-7; maybe TRBD2 (6 bases). CDR1 and CDR2 (germline): KGHSH, LQKENI. CDR3 length equals 14 residues. V shed 3 bases and J shed 7 bases, with 16 bases lying between them.

V usage is TRBV7-9 and J usage is TRBJ2-3, with D perhaps matching TRBD2 (5 bases). V lost 4 bases and J lost 2, with 16 bases in between. CDR1 SEHNR and CDR2 FQNEAQ come from the germline V gene (reference sequence). This CDR3 spans 16 amino acids. This CDR3 is CASSSKRGSNTDTQYF. The DNA of the CDR3 is TGTGCCAGCAGCTCCAAACGCGGGTCCAACACAGATACGCAGTATTTT.

The rearrangement links TRBV30 to TRBJ2-5, with 7 bases matching TRBD1. The trim removed 7 bases at V and 1 base at J, leaving 6 bases unmatched. In germline, CDR1 is GTSNPN, CDR2 SVGIG (reference sequence). The length of the CDR3 is 13 residues. CDR3 protein: CAYETGPQETQYF. Here the CDR3 DNA reads TGTGCCTACGAGACAGGGCCCCAAGAGACCCAGTACTTC. Together with reference TRBV30 and TRBJ2-5, the CDR3 gives the full variable domain: SQTIHQWPATLVQPVGSPLSLECTVEGTSNPNLYWYRQAAGRGLQLLFYSVGIGQISSEVPQNLSASRPQDRQFILSSKKLLLSDSGFYLCAYETGPQETQYFGPGTRLLVL.